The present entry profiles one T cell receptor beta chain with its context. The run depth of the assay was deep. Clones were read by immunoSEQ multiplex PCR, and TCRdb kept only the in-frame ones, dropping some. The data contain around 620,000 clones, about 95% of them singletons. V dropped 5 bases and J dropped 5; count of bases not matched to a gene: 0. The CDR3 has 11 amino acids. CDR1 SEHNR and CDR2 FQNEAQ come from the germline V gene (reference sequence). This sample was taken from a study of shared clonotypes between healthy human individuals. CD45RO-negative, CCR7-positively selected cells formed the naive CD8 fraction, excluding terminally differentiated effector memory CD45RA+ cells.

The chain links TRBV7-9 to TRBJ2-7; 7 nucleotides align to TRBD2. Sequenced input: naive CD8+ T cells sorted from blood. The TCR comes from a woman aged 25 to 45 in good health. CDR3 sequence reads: CASSRGDEQYF. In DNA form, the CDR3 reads TGTGCCAGCAGCCGGGGGGACGAGCAGTACTTC.